The present T cell receptor (beta chain) was sequenced within a study of T cell responses to AZD1222 COVID-19 vaccine. The CDR3 is made up of 11 amino acids. V lost 7 bases and J lost 7, with 8 bases in between. Germline CDR1 reads MNHEY; CDR2 reads SVGAGI. The assay was immunoSEQ multiplex PCR, and TCRdb's table has in-frame clones only and misses some. The repertoire holds some 120,000 clones, around 92% seen once, with around 8% in the top ten. This specimen consisted of peripheral blood, obtained 28 days after the second AZD1222 dose. The clonotype originates from an adult who received the AZD1222 COVID-19 vaccine. The chain links TRBV6-5 to TRBJ1-5; D uncertain. The CDR3 DNA is TGTGCCAGCAAACAGCAGCAGCCCCAGCATTTT. It translates to CASKQQQPQHF.